This TCR beta chain was captured in a study of PD-L1 blockade in urothelial cancer. About the study: Atezolizumab, begun by patients in about 2014, was given at 1,200 mg intravenously every 3 weeks. General study points: Durable-benefit patients showed greater tumor-associated blood clone expansion at 3 weeks. Prediction of better survival came from below-median pretreatment blood TCR clonality.

Noted time point: pretreatment peripheral blood. Every PCR got spiked synthetic TCR analog templates. Some clones are missing from TCRdb's copy, which holds only in-frame ones; the method was immunoSEQ multiplex PCR. There are more than 55,000 clones in the sample; more than 80% occur only once, and under 7.5% lies in the top ten. For this clone: What it binds is not known.

CDR1 SGHRS and CDR2 YFSETQ come from the germline V gene. CDR3 length: 15 amino acids. Trimming removed 0 bases from V and 5 bases from J; junction bases left unmatched: 5. The material was PBMCs, obtained around atezolizumab (anti-PD-L1) treatment. This receptor was taken from a man aged 65-85 years with urothelial cancer. The chain links TRBV5-1 to TRBJ2-1; TRBD1 aligns across 7 bases. CDR3 residues: CASSLEDRTNNEQFF. For the CDR3, the DNA is TGCGCCAGCAGCTTGGAGGACAGGACCAACAATGAGCAGTTCTTC.